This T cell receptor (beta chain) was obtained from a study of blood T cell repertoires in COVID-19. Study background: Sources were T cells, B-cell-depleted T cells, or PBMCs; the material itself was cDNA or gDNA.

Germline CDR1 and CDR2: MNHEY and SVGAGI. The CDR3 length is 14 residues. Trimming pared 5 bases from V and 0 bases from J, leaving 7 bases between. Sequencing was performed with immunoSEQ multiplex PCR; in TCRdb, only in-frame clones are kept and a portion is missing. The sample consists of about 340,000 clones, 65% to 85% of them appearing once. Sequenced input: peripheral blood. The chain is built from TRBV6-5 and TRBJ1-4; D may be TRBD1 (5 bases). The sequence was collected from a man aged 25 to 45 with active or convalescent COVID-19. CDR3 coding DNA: TGTGCCAGCAGTCGGGGGGCAACTAATGAAAAACTGTTTTTT. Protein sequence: CASSRGATNEKLFF.